The 26 T cell receptor beta chains presented below share a single source sample, sequenced in a study of tissue T cells after allogeneic stem cell transplantation. Sequencing used immunoSEQ multiplex PCR; TCRdb keeps in-frame clones, though not all of them. The repertoire holds around 5,200 clones, with roughly a third as singletons. The time point is: mouse harvest day 14 after allogeneic transplant. The graft held 10^6 splenic CD5+ T cells and 10^7 T-cell-depleted bone marrow cells. The sequenced material came from skin. The receptors were sampled from a female BALB/c mouse given C57BL/6 T cells with graft-versus-host disease after an allogeneic hematopoietic cell transplant.

Of note for this clone: All gene names here are mouse names. The CDR3 goes on 1 residue after the read ends, and that part is filled in from the germline J gene. The V gene is TRBV15, the J gene TRBJ2-5, with TRBD2 identical over 10 bases. Trimming removed 3 bases from V and 6 bases from J; junction bases left unmatched: 6. This CDR3 has 15 amino acids. The germline V gene has CDR1 SGHND and CDR2 FRSKSL. The CDR3 loop is CASSFLGGRRDTQYF. Partial CDR3 DNA: TGTGCCAGCAGTTTCCTGGGGGGGCGCAGGGACACCCAGTAC.

Concerning this clone itself: Each gene name is a mouse one. Incomplete CDR3 DNA: TGTGCCAGCAGTCTGGGGTCTAGTCAAAACACCTTGTAC. It encodes CASSLGSSQNTLY. The full CDR3 protein is CASSLGSSQNTLYF. The V gene is TRBV26, the J gene TRBJ2-4; no definite D call. The read stops 1 residue short of the end of the CDR3; the missing end is completed from the germline J gene. This CDR3 is built from 14 residues. Germline assignment: CDR1 KGHPV and CDR2 FQNQEV (reference sequence). With 2 bases removed from V and 0 bases from J, the gap between germline ends came to 6 bases.

About this clone itself: Genes here carry mouse names. Read sequence stops 1 residue before the CDR3 end, and the germline J gene provides the missing end. The chain is built from TRBV13-2 and TRBJ1-6, with D tentatively TRBD1 (6 bases). TRBJ1-6 qualifies as an ORF whose function is uncertain. V dropped 9 bases and J dropped 7 bases, with 14 bases sitting between them. CDR1 and CDR2 (germline): NNHNN, SYGAGS (reference sequence). The length of the CDR3 is 13 residues. CDR3 DNA, as far as it was read: TGTGCCATCGACAGGTCGGGGAATTCGCCCCTCTAC. This gives the protein CAIDRSGNSPLY. The whole CDR3 reads CAIDRSGNSPLYF.

With respect to this clone: The genes and germline here are from mouse. With the read ending 1 residue before the CDR3 end, the germline J gene is used to fill in that end. This rearrangement joins TRBV20 to TRBJ2-7; D is unclear. CDR3 length: 12 residues. V lost 0 bases and J lost 3, with 6 bases in between. Germline V gene lookup returns CDR1 GFQATS and CDR2 STVNSAI. CDR3 protein: CGAREGNYEQYF. Incomplete CDR3 DNA: TGTGGTGCTAGGGAGGGGAACTATGAACAGTAC. Full variable domain (remainder filled in from reference TRBV20 and TRBJ2-7): GALVYQYPRRTICKSGTSMRMECQAVGFQATSVAWYRQSPQKTFELIALSTVNSAIKYEQNFTQEKFPISHPNLSFSSMTVLNAYLEDRGLYLCGAREGNYEQYFGPGTRLTVL.

Comment on this clone: The genes are named according to mouse. The CDR3 goes on 1 residue after the read ends, and that part is filled in from the germline J gene. This chain connects TRBV26 to TRBJ2-3; the D is unclear. This CDR3 has 14 amino acids. Germline V gene lookup returns CDR1 KGHPV and CDR2 FQNQEV (reference sequence). V was shortened by 2 bases and J by 4 bases, with 10 bases between the two germline ends. The sequenced part of the CDR3 DNA is TGTGCCAGCAGTCTGGGGTCTAGTACAGAAACGCTGTAT. It translates to CASSLGSSTETLY. The complete CDR3 reads CASSLGSSTETLYF.

Remarks on this clone: The gene names here belong to mouse. CDR3 bases read: TGTGCCAGCAGCCAAGACAGGGTGGGGGGCACAGAAGTCTTC. Its translation is CASSQDRVGGTEVF. The full-length CDR3 reads as CASSQDRVGGTEVFF. The J gene is TRBJ1-1, the V gene TRBV5; D is perhaps TRBD1 (5 bases). The CDR3 extends 1 residue past the end of the read, so its final part is completed from the germline J gene. The V end was cut by 0 bases, the J end by 4 bases, with 12 bases between. Germline V gene data show CDR1 as LGHNA and CDR2 as YNLKQL (reference sequence). The CDR3 runs to 15 residues.

This clone was seen only a few times. Germline and genes here are mouse. Coverage ceases 1 residue before the CDR3 finishes, and the germline J gene fills in the end. The rearrangement links TRBV23 to TRBJ2-4; TRBD1, the D gene given by the table, was not confirmed from the DNA. The CDR3 is 15 residues long. Germline loops: CDR1 KGHTA, CDR2 FQNQQP. CDR3 bases read: TGCTCCAGCAGTCAAGTAGGGGTGGATCAAAACACCTTGTAC. This encodes CSSSQVGVDQNTLY. The full CDR3 protein reads CSSSQVGVDQNTLYF.

Notes on this clone: Here the gene names and germline are mouse. Read data end 1 residue before the CDR3 end; the end is taken from the germline J gene. V usage is TRBV5 and J usage is TRBJ1-3, with a tentative D call TRBD1 (6 bases). This CDR3 is 16 amino acids long. Germline CDR1 is LGHNA and CDR2 is YNLKQL (reference sequence). Deletions cut 0 bases from V and 4 bases from J, with 13 bases between. The CDR3 bases that were read are TGTGCCAGCAGCCAAGATGATTGGGGGCCCGGAAATACGCTCTAT. This codes for CASSQDDWGPGNTLY. The complete CDR3 sequence is CASSQDDWGPGNTLYF.

This clone has more than one count but fewer than ten. Genes and germline come from the mouse. The CDR3 region is CASSSGLGGYEQYF. Incomplete CDR3 DNA: TGTGCCAGCAGCTCGGGACTGGGGGGGTATGAACAGTAC. This chain connects TRBV5 to TRBJ2-7; 13 bases are shared with TRBD2. The CDR3 end lies 1 residue beyond the end of the read and is filled in from the germline J gene. V lost 5 bases to trimming and J lost 4 bases; unmatched junction nucleotides: 2. Germline lookup yields CDR1 LGHNA and CDR2 YNLKQL (reference sequence). The CDR3 is made up of 14 amino acids.

A word on this clone: The listed genes are named as in mouse. The CDR3 reads CASSLGAQNTLYF. Partial CDR3 DNA: TGTGCCAGCAGTCTGGGGGCTCAAAACACCTTGTAC. The V gene is TRBV26, the J gene TRBJ2-4, with D perhaps given as TRBD1 or TRBD2 (5 bases each). The CDR3 goes on 1 residue after the read ends, and that part is filled in from the germline J gene. The CDR3 spans 13 residues. The V and J ends lost 2 bases and 2 bases respectively, with 5 bases between them. CDR1 and CDR2 from the germline V gene are KGHPV and FQNQEV (reference sequence). Filled out from reference TRBV26 and TRBJ2-4, the complete variable domain reads NSKVIQTPRYLVKGQGQKAKMRCIPEKGHPVVFWYQQNKNNEFKFLINFQNQEVLQQIDMTEKRFSAECPSNSPCSLEIQSSEAGDSALYLCASSLGAQNTLYFGAGTRLSVL.

This clone was counted only a few times. These gene names are mouse names. The CDR3 end is not reached by the read, which stops 1 residue before it; the germline J gene fills it in. This sequence joins TRBV26 and TRBJ2-5, with D maybe TRBD1 (5 bases). With 3 bases removed from V and 2 bases from J, the gap between germline ends came to 9 bases. Germline V gene data show CDR1 as KGHPV and CDR2 as FQNQEV (reference sequence). This CDR3 is built from 14 residues. CDR3 sequence reads: CASSLQGFQDTQYF. The CDR3 DNA, read in part, is TGTGCCAGCAGTCTCCAGGGATTCCAAGACACCCAGTAC.

For this clone: Mouse germline and gene names are used. The CDR3 is cut off 1 residue early in the read; its end comes from the germline J gene. The rearrangement links TRBV19 to TRBJ2-7; 10 bases fit TRBD2. The junction had 4 bases not matched to a gene; V was cut back by 4 bases and J by 0 bases. The CDR3 runs 15 residues. CDR1 and CDR2 from the germline V gene are FNHDT and SITEND (reference sequence). CDR3 region: CASSRLGGLSYEQYF. The sequenced part of the CDR3 DNA is TGTGCCAGCAGTCGACTGGGGGGCCTCTCCTATGAACAGTAC. The full variable domain, with the rest looked up from reference TRBV19 and TRBJ2-7, is GGIITQTPKFLIGQEGQKLTLKCQQNFNHDTMYWYRQDSGKGLRLIYYSITENDLQKGDLSEGYDASREKKSSFSLTVTSAQKNEMAVFLCASSRLGGLSYEQYFGPGTRLTVL.

Note on this clone: Mouse germline and gene names are used. Coverage ceases 1 residue before the CDR3 finishes, and the germline J gene fills in the end. This chain links TRBV19 with TRBJ2-4; D perhaps matches TRBD2 (6 bases). The CDR3 is 14 amino acids. Trimming stripped 6 bases from V and 8 bases from J, with 19 bases between. The germline V gene has CDR1 FNHDT and CDR2 SITEND (reference sequence). The CDR3 reads CASIPGLSSATLYF. CDR3 DNA, as far as it was read: TGTGCCAGCATCCCGGGACTTTCTTCCGCCACCTTGTAC.

This clone was counted once. Any gene name here is a mouse gene name. CDR3: CASSRGGGDTQYF. The DNA read from the CDR3 is TGTGCCAGCAGTAGGGGGGGAGGAGACACCCAGTAC. The chain employs TRBV19 and TRBJ2-5; TRBD2 matches at 7 bases. The sequence runs out 1 residue before the end of the CDR3; the remainder is reconstructed from the germline J gene. The germline V gene encodes CDR1 FNHDT and CDR2 SITEND (reference sequence). The J segment lost 5 bases and the V segment lost 3 bases, leaving 3 bases of the junction unmatched. CDR3 length: 13 amino acids. The entire variable domain, with the rest obtained from reference TRBV19 and TRBJ2-5, is as follows: GGIITQTPKFLIGQEGQKLTLKCQQNFNHDTMYWYRQDSGKGLRLIYYSITENDLQKGDLSEGYDASREKKSSFSLTVTSAQKNEMAVFLCASSRGGGDTQYFGPGTRLLVL.

This clone was counted between two and nine times. Gene names are mouse gene names. The sequenced CDR3 bases are TGTGCCAGCAGTCTGGGGGGGCGATACACAGAAGTCTTC. This sequence encodes CASSLGGRYTEVF. The complete CDR3 sequence is CASSLGGRYTEVFF. The V and J genes are TRBV26 and TRBJ1-1; tentatively, D is TRBD1 (6 bases). The read comes to an end 1 residue before the CDR3 does, leaving the germline J gene to fill in the end. Trimming pared 2 bases from V and 3 bases from J, leaving 10 bases between. Germline V CDR1 and CDR2: KGHPV, FQNQEV (reference sequence). The CDR3 totals 14 residues.

This clone qualifies as medium-sized (0.01 to 0.1%). All gene names here are mouse names. The read falls 1 residue short of the CDR3 end, and the missing part is taken from the germline J gene. The rearrangement uses TRBV5 and TRBJ2-3; 10 nucleotides agree with TRBD2. The CDR3 is made up of 14 amino acids. J lost 3 bases, V lost 5 bases, and 2 bases had no gene match. Germline CDR1 is LGHNA and CDR2 is YNLKQL (reference sequence). The CDR3 DNA, read in part, is TGTGCCAGCAGCTCGACTGGGGGGGCAGAAACGCTGTAT. Its translation: CASSSTGGAETLY. The CDR3, in full, reads CASSSTGGAETLYF.

By share of the sample, this clone is large. Germline and genes here are mouse. The observed sequence ends 1 residue before the CDR3 terminus, with the missing tail filled in from the germline J gene. This rearrangement joins TRBV26 to TRBJ2-1; no definite D call. Deletions cut 6 bases from V and 1 base from J, with 10 bases between. In germline, CDR1 is KGHPV, CDR2 FQNQEV (reference sequence). The CDR3 has 14 residues. This CDR3 reads CASSRRMNYAEQFF. The CDR3 DNA, read in part, is TGTGCCAGCAGCCGTCGGATGAACTATGCTGAGCAGTTC. The whole variable domain, filled in from reference TRBV26 and TRBJ2-1, reads NSKVIQTPRYLVKGQGQKAKMRCIPEKGHPVVFWYQQNKNNEFKFLINFQNQEVLQQIDMTEKRFSAECPSNSPCSLEIQSSEAGDSALYLCASSRRMNYAEQFFGPGTRLTVL.

This clone ranks as medium-sized. The gene names given are mouse names. The read ends 1 residue before the CDR3 terminus; that terminus is restored from the germline J gene. The J gene is TRBJ2-4, the V gene TRBV26; no clear D gene. The CDR3 length is 14 residues. V lost 2 bases and J 0 bases, leaving 6 bases between the germline ends. Germline assignment: CDR1 KGHPV and CDR2 FQNQEV (reference sequence). The part of the CDR3 DNA that was read is TGTGCCAGCAGTCTGATGGCTAGTCAAAACACCTTGTAC. Residues: CASSLMASQNTLY. The CDR3 as a whole reads CASSLMASQNTLYF.

By share, this clone counts as medium-sized. The gene names here belong to mouse. From the germline J gene comes the end of the CDR3, since the read stops 1 residue before it. The chain carries TRBV26 and TRBJ1-5, with TRBD1 as a possible D gene (5 bases). CDR1 KGHPV and CDR2 FQNQEV come from the germline V gene (reference sequence). The CDR3 covers 13 residues. The germline V and J ends were trimmed by 4 bases and 1 base, with 5 bases remaining between them. The CDR3 DNA, read in part, is TGTGCCAGCAGTCGACAGAACAACCAGGCTCCGCTT. Protein sequence: CASSRQNNQAPL. The whole CDR3 reads CASSRQNNQAPLF.

In its sample, this clone was seen a few times. Gene names are mouse gene names. The CDR3 end is not reached by the read, which stops 1 residue before it; the germline J gene fills it in. The chain combines TRBV26 with TRBJ2-4; a possible D gene is TRBD1 (6 bases). Trimming stripped 3 bases from V and 0 bases from J, with 10 bases between. Germline lookup yields CDR1 KGHPV and CDR2 FQNQEV (reference sequence). The CDR3 runs to 15 residues. CDR3 residues: CASSLSGTSQNTLYF. The CDR3 DNA, read in part, is TGTGCCAGCAGTCTCTCCGGGACAAGTCAAAACACCTTGTAC.

As regards this clone: Gene names are mouse gene names. The read terminates 1 residue ahead of where the CDR3 ends, so the germline J gene completes it. The chain combines TRBV13-3 with TRBJ2-5; TRBD2 agrees at 10 bases. Trimming removed 3 bases from V and 7 bases from J; junction bases left unmatched: 5. Looked up from germline, CDR1 is NNHDY and CDR2 is SYVADS. The CDR3 is 14 residues long. This CDR3 is CASSALGGRNTQYF. CDR3 DNA (partial): TGTGCCAGCAGTGCTCTGGGGGGGCGCAACACCCAGTAC.

Only a few counts were recorded for this clone. The listed genes are named as in mouse. The read comes to an end 1 residue before the CDR3 does, leaving the germline J gene to fill in the end. The V call is TRBV26, the J call TRBJ2-7; D uncertain. With 0 bases removed from V and 4 bases from J, the gap between germline ends came to 4 bases. The CDR3 loop spans 12 amino acids. Germline assignment: CDR1 KGHPV and CDR2 FQNQEV (reference sequence). Partial CDR3 DNA: TGTGCCAGCAGTCTGTCAGTATATGAACAGTAC. This translates into CASSLSVYEQY. The whole CDR3 reads CASSLSVYEQYF.

Details on this clone: Gene labels here are mouse ones. Read sequence stops 1 residue before the CDR3 end, and the germline J gene provides the missing end. This chain uses TRBV26 with TRBJ2-3; TRBD2 aligns across 7 bases. CDR3 length: 15 residues. The germline gives CDR1 KGHPV, CDR2 FQNQEV (reference sequence). The junction had 0 bases not matched to a gene; V was cut back by 0 bases and J by 0 bases. The covered CDR3 bases are TGTGCCAGCAGTCTGTCTGGGGGGAGTGCAGAAACGCTGTAT. Its protein is CASSLSGGSAETLY. From start to end, the CDR3 is CASSLSGGSAETLYF.

By sample fraction, this clone is medium-sized. Genes and germline come from the mouse. The sequenced CDR3 bases are TGTGCCAGCTCTCTCGGGACAGATGAACAGTAC. Encoded protein: CASSLGTDEQY. In full, the CDR3 reads CASSLGTDEQYF. This chain links TRBV12-2 with TRBJ2-7; 7 bases line up with TRBD1. The CDR3 end lies 1 residue beyond the end of the read and is filled in from the germline J gene. The CDR3 is made up of 12 amino acids. J was trimmed by 5 bases and V by 0 bases; bases with no gene match: 0. The germline V gene has CDR1 SGHLS and CDR2 HYDKME. Supplemented by reference TRBV12-2 and TRBJ2-7, the full variable domain reads NSGVVQSPRYIIKGKGERSILKCIPISGHLSVAWYQQTQGQELKFFIQHYDKMERDKGNLPSRFSVQQFDDYHSEMNMSALELEDSAVYFCASSLGTDEQYFGPGTRLTVL.

As for this clone: The gene names given are mouse names. The read stops 1 residue short of the end of the CDR3; the missing end is completed from the germline J gene. This chain connects TRBV13-3 to TRBJ2-1; no firm D call. The germline V gene has CDR1 NNHDY and CDR2 SYVADS. Trimming shortened V by 1 base and J by 7 bases, and 3 bases separated the two germline ends. The CDR3 extends over 11 amino acids. The CDR3 protein is CASSDRAEQFF. The part of the CDR3 DNA that was read is TGTGCCAGCAGTGATCGGGCTGAGCAGTTC.

The table lists this clone with a few counts. The genes are named according to mouse. The read terminates 1 residue before the CDR3 end, so the remaining end is supplied by the germline J gene. The rearrangement joins TRBV14 to TRBJ2-2; 7 bases agree with TRBD2. The CDR3 covers 15 residues. The V segment lost 2 bases and the J segment 0 bases; nucleotides outside the gene matches: 1. Germline assignment: CDR1 SGHDT and CDR2 FRDEAV. The covered CDR3 bases are TGTGCCAGCAGTTTTCTGGGGGCAAACACCGGGCAGCTCTAC. It is translated as CASSFLGANTGQLY. The entire CDR3 protein reads CASSFLGANTGQLYF.